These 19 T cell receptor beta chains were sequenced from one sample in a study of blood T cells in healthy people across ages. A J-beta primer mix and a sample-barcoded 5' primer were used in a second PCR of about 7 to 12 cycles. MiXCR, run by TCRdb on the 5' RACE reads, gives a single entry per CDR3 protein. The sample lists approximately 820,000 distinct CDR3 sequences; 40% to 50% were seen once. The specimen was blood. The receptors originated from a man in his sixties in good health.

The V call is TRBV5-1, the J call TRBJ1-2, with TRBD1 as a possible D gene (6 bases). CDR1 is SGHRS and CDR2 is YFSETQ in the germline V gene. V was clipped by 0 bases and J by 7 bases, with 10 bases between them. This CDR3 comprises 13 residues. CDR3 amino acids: CASSLVRGSGYTF. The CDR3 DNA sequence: TGCGCCAGCAGCTTGGTCAGGGGTTCTGGCTACACCTTC. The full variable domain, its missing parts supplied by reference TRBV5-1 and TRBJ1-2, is KAGVTQTPRYLIKTRGQQVTLSCSPISGHRSVSWYQQTPGQGLQFLFEYFSETQRNKGNFPGRFSGRQFSNSRSEMNVSTLELGDSALYLCASSLVRGSGYTFGSGTRLTVV.

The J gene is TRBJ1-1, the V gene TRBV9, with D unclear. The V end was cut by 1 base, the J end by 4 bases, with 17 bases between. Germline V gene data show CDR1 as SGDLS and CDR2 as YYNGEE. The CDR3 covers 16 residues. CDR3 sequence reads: CASSVTPDRVGTEAFF. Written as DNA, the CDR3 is TGTGCCAGCAGCGTAACCCCCGACCGGGTAGGCACTGAAGCTTTCTTT.

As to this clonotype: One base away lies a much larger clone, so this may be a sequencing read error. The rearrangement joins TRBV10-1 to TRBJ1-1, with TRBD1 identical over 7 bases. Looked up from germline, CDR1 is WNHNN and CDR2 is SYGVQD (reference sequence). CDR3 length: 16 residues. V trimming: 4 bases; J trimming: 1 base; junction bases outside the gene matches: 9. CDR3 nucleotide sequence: TGCGCCAGCAGTGCAAACGTGGGACAGCAGAACACTGAAGCTTTCTTT. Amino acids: CASSANVGQQNTEAFF.

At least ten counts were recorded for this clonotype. CDR3 DNA sequence: TGCAGCGTTCTGGCGGGTGGACAGTCTAAGCAGTACTTC. This encodes CSVLAGGQSKQYF. The chain is built from TRBV29-1 and TRBJ2-5; D possibly corresponds to TRBD1 (6 bases). Looked up from germline, CDR1 is SQVTM and CDR2 is ANQGSEA. The V end lost 5 bases, the J end lost 11 bases, and 21 bases lay between the germline ends. The CDR3 is 13 residues long.

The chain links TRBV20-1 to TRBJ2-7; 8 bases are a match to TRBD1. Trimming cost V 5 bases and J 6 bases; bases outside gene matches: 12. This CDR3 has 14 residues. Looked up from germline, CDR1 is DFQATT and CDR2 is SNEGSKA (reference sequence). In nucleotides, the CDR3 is TGCAGTGCTCGAACCGGGACAGGTCATGGCGAGCAGTACTTC. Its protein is CSARTGTGHGEQYF.

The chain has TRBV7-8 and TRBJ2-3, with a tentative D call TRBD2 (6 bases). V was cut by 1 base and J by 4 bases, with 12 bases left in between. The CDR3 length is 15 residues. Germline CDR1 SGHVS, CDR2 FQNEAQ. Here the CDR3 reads CASSLEGGAADTQYF. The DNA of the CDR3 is TGTGCCAGCAGCTTAGAGGGCGGGGCCGCAGATACGCAGTATTTT.

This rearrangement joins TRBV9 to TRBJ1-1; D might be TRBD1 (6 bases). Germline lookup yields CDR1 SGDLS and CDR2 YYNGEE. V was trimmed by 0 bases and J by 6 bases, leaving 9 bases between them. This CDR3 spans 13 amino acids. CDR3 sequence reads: CASSVGQEAEAFF. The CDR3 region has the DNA TGTGCCAGCAGCGTAGGACAGGAGGCTGAAGCTTTCTTT.

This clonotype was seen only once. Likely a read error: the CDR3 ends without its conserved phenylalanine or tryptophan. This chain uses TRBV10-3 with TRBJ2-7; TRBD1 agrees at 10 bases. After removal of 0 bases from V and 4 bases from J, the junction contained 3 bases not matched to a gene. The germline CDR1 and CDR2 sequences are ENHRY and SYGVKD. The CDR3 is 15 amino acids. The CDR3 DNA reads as TGTGCCATCAGTGAGTCGGGACAGGGGACTTACGAGCAGTACTAC. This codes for CAISESGQGTYEQYY.

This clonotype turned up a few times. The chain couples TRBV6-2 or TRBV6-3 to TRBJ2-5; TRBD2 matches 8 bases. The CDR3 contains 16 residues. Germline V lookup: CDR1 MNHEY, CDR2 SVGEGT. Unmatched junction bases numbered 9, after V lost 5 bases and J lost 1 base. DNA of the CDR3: TGTGCCAGCAGTCCTCGAGGAGCGGGGGTCCAAGAGACCCAGTACTTC. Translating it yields CASSPRGAGVQETQYF.

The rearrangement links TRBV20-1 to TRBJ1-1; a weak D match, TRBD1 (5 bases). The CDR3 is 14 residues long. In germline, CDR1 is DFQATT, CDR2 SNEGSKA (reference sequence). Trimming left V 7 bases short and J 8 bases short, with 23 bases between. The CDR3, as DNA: TGCAGTGGTTTTCATCCCGATGGGACCGTCGAAGCTTTCTTT. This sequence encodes CSGFHPDGTVEAFF.

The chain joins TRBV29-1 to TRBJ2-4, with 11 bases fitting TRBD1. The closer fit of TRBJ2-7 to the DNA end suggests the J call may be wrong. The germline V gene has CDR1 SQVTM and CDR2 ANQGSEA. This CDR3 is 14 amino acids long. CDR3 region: CSVSTGTGGYEQYF. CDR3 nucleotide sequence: TGCAGCGTTTCGACCGGGACAGGGGGATACGAGCAGTACTTC.

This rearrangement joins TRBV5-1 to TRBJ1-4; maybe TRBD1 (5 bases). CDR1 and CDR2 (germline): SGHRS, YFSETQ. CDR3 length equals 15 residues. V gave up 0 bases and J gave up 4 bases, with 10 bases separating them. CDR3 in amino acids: CASSLAGTDNEKLFF. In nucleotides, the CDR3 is TGCGCCAGCAGCTTGGCCGGGACTGATAATGAAAAACTGTTTTTT.

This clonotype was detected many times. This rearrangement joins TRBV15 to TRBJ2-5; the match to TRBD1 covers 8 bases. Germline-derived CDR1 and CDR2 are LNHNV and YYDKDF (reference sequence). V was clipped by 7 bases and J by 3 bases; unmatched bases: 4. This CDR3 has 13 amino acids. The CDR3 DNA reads TGTGCCACCACCCCGACAGGGGAAGAGACCCAGTACTTC. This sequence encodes CATTPTGEETQYF.

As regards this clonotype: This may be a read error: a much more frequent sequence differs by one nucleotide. CDR3 nucleotides: TGCAGTGATACTCCAGGTCCGGACGAAAAACTGTTTTTT. The encoded protein is CSDTPGPDEKLFF. V and J are TRBV20-1 and TRBJ1-4; D not certain. Germline V gene sequence: CDR1 DFQATT, CDR2 SNEGSKA (reference sequence). V lost 7 bases, J lost 8 bases, and 17 bases lay in between. The CDR3 has 13 amino acids.

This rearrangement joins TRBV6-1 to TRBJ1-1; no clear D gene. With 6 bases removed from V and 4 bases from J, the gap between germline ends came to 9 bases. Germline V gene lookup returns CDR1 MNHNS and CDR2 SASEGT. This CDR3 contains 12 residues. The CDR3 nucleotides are TGTGCCAGCAGGGACCCTATCACTGAAGCTTTCTTT. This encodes CASRDPITEAFF.

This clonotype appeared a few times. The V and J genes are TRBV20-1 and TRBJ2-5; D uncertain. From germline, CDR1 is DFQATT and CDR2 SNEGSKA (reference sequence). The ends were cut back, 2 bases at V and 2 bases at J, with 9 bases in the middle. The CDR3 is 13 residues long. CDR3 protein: CSARMVGQETQYF. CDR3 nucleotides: TGCAGTGCTAGAATGGTCGGGCAAGAGACCCAGTACTTC.

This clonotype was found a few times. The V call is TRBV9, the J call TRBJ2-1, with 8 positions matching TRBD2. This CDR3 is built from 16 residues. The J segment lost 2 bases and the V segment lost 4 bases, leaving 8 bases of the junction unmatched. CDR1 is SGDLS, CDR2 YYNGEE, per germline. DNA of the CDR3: TGTGCCAGCAGCTTAGACACTAGCGGCGCCTACAATGAGCAGTTCTTC. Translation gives CASSLDTSGAYNEQFF.

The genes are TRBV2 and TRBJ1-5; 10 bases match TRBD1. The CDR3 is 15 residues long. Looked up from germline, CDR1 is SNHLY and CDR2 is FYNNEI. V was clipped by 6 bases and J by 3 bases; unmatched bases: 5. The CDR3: CASRLDRGVNQPQHF. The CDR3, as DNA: TGTGCCAGCAGATTGGACAGGGGGGTCAATCAGCCCCAGCATTTT.

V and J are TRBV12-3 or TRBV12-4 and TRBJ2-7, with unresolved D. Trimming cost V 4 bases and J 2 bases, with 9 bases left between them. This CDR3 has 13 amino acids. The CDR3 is CASSCSRTYEQYF. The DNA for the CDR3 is TGTGCCAGCAGTTGTAGTCGAACCTACGAGCAGTACTTC.